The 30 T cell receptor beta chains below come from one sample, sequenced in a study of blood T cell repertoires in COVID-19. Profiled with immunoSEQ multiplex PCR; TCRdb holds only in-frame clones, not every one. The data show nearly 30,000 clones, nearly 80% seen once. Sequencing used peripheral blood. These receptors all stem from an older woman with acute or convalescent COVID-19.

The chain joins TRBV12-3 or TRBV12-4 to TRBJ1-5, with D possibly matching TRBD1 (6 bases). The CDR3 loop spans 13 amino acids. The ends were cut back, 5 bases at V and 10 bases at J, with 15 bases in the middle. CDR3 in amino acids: CASSRDTGDPQHF. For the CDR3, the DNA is TGTGCCAGCAGTCGGGACACCGGGGATCCCCAGCATTTT.

CDR3 region: CASSPIQGVYGYTF. The CDR3 bases are TGTGCCAGCAGTCCGATACAGGGGGTCTATGGCTACACCTTC. J is TRBJ1-2 and V is TRBV28, with TRBD1 identical over 8 bases. Germline assignment: CDR1 MDHEN and CDR2 SYDVKM. CDR3 length: 14 residues. With V trimmed by 5 bases and J by 4 bases, 6 bases remained unmatched.

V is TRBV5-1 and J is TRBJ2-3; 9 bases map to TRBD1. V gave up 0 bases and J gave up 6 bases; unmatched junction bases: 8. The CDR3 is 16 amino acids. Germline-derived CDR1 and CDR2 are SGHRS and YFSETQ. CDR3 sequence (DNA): TGCGCCAGCAGCTTGGAAGGGACAGGGAGCGGCGATACGCAGTATTTT. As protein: CASSLEGTGSGDTQYF. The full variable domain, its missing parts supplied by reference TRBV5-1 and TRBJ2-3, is KAGVTQTPRYLIKTRGQQVTLSCSPISGHRSVSWYQQTPGQGLQFLFEYFSETQRNKGNFPGRFSGRQFSNSRSEMNVSTLELGDSALYLCASSLEGTGSGDTQYFGPGTRLTVL.

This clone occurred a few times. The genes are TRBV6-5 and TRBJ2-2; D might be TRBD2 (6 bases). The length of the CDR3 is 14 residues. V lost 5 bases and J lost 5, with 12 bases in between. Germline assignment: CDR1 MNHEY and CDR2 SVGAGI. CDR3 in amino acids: CASSRGRGTGELFF. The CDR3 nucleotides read TGTGCCAGCAGTAGGGGCCGGGGGACCGGGGAGCTGTTTTTT.

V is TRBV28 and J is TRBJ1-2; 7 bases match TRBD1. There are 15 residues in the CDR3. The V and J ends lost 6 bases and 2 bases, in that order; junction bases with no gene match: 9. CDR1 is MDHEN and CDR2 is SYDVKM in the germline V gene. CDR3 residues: CASRTTGTENYGYTF. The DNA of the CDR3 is TGTGCCAGCAGAACAACCGGGACAGAAAACTATGGCTACACCTTC.

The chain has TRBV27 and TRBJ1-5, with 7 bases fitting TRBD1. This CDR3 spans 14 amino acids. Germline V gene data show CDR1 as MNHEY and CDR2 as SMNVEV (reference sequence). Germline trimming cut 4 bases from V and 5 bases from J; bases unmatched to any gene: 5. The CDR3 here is CASSSQGTYQPQHF. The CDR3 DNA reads TGTGCCAGCAGTTCACAGGGGACTTATCAGCCCCAGCATTTT.

CDR3 nucleotides: TGTGCCAGCAGTCCGTACCGGGACAGGGATGGCTACACCTTC. It yields the protein CASSPYRDRDGYTF. The chain joins TRBV28 to TRBJ1-2; TRBD1 matches 9 bases. The CDR3 loop spans 14 amino acids. In germline, CDR1 is MDHEN, CDR2 SYDVKM. V lost 5 bases to trimming and J lost 6 bases; unmatched junction nucleotides: 7.

The DNA of the CDR3 is TGTGCCGCGTCGGGGGGTACGGATCAGCCCCAGCATTTT. It is translated as CAASGGTDQPQHF. The gene calls are TRBV6-5 and TRBJ1-5; a possible D gene is TRBD1 (5 bases). V was trimmed by 11 bases and J by 5 bases, leaving 16 bases between them. CDR1 MNHEY and CDR2 SVGAGI come from the germline V gene. CDR3 length: 13 amino acids.

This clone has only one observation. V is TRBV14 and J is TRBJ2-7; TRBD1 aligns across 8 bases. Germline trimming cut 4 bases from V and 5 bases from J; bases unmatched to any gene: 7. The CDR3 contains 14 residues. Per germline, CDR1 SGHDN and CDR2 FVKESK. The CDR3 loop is CASSPARGRDEQYF. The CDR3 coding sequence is TGTGCCAGCAGCCCGGCCAGGGGGCGCGACGAGCAGTACTTC.

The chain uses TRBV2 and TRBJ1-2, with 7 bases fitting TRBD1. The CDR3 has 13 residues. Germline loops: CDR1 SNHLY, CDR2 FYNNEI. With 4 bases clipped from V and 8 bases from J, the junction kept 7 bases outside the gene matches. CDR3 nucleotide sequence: TGTGCCAGCAGTGTTGAGGGGGCCGGGGGCTACACCTTC. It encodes CASSVEGAGGYTF.

The CDR3: CASSLGQGAFGTEAFF. Here the CDR3 DNA reads TGTGCCAGCAGTTTGGGACAGGGGGCTTTTGGGACTGAAGCTTTCTTT. The chain has TRBV28 and TRBJ1-1; 12 bases agree with TRBD1. Germline lookup yields CDR1 MDHEN and CDR2 SYDVKM. This CDR3 is built from 16 residues. Germline trimming cut 3 bases from V and 5 bases from J; bases unmatched to any gene: 7.

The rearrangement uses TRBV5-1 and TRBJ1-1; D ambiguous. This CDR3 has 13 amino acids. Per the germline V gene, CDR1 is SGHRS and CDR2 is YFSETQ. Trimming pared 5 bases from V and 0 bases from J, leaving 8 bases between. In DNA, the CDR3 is TGCGCCAGCAGAGGTAGCATGAACACTGAAGCTTTCTTT. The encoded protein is CASRGSMNTEAFF.

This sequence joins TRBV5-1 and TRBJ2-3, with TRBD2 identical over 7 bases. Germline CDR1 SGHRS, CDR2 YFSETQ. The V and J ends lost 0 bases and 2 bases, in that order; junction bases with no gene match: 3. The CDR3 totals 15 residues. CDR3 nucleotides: TGCGCCAGCAGCTTGGATCTAGCGGCCACAGATACGCAGTATTTT. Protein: CASSLDLAATDTQYF.

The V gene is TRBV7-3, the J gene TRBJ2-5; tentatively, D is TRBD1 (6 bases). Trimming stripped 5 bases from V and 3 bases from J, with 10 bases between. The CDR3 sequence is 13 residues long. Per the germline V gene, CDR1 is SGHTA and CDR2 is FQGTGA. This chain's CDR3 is CASSTGQKETQYF. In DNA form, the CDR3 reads TGTGCCAGCAGCACAGGGCAGAAAGAGACCCAGTACTTC.

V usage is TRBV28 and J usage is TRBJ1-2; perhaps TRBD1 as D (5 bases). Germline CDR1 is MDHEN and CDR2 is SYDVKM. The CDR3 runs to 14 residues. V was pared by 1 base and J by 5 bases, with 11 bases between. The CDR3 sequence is CASSLLQGSYGYTF. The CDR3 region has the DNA TGTGCCAGCAGTTTATTGCAGGGTTCGTATGGCTACACCTTC.

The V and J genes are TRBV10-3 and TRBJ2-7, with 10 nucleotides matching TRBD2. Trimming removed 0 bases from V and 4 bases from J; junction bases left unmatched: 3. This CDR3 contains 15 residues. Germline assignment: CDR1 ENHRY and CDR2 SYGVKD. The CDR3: CAISESIAGGYEQYF. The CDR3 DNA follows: TGTGCCATCAGTGAGTCGATAGCGGGAGGTTACGAGCAGTACTTC.

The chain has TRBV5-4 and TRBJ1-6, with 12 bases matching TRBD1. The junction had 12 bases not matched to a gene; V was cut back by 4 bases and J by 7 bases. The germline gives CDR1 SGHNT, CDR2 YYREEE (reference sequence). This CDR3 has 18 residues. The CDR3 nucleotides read TGTGCCAGCAGCCCAATGCCCGGGACAGGGGGCTTGAATTCACCCCTCCACTTT. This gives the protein CASSPMPGTGGLNSPLHF.

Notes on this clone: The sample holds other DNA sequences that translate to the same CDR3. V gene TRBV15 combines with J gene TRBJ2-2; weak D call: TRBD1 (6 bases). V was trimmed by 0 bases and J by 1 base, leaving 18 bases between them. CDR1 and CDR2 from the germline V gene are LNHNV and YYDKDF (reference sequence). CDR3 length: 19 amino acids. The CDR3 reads CATSRDYPGAILNTGELFF. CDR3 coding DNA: TGTGCCACCAGCAGAGATTACCCAGGGGCCATTCTGAACACCGGGGAGCTGTTTTTT.

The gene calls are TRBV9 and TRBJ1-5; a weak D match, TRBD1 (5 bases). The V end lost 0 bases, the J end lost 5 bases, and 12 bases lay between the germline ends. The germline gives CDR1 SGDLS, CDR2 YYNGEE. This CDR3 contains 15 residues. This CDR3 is CASSVGTSDDQPQHF. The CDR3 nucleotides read TGTGCCAGCAGCGTAGGGACATCGGACGATCAGCCCCAGCATTTT.

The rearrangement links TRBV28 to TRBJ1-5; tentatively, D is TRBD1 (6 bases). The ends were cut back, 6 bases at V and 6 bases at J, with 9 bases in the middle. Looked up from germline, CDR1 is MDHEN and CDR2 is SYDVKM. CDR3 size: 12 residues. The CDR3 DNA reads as TGTGCCAGCAGCGAACAGGGTCAGCCCCAGCATTTT. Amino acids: CASSEQGQPQHF.

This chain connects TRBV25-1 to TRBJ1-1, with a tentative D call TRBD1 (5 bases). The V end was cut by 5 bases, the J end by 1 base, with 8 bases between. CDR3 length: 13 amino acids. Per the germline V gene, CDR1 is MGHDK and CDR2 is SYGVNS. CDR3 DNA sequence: TGTGCCAGCAGTAACACAGGGAACACTGAAGCTTTCTTT. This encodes CASSNTGNTEAFF.

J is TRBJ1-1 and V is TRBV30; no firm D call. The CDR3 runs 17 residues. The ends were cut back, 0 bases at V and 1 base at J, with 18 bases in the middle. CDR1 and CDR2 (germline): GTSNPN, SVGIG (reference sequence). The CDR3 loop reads CAWSVNFYKPSNTEAFF. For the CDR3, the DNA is TGTGCCTGGAGTGTAAATTTTTACAAACCCTCGAACACTGAAGCTTTCTTT.

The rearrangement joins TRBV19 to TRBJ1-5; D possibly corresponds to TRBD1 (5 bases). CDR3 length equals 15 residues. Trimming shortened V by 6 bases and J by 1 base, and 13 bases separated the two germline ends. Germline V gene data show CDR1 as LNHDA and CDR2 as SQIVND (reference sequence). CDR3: CASRPLKGSNQPQHF. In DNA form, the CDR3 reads TGTGCCAGTAGACCCCTTAAGGGGAGCAATCAGCCCCAGCATTTT.

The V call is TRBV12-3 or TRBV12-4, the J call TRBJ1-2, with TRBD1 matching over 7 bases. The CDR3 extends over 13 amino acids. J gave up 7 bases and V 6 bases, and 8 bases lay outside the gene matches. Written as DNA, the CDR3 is TGTGCCAGCAGCACTCGGGACAGTTCTGGCTACACCTTC. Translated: CASSTRDSSGYTF.

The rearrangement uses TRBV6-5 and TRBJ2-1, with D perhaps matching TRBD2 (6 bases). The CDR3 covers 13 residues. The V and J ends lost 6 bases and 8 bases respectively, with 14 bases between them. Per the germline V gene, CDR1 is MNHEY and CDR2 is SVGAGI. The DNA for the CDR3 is TGTGCCAGCAGCCGGGGACTGGACGATGAGCAGTTCTTC. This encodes CASSRGLDDEQFF.

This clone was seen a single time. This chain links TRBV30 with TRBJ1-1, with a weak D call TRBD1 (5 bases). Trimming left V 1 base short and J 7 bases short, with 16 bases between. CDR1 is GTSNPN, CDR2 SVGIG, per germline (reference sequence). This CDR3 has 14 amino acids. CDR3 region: CAWSDGGGKDEAFF. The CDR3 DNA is TGTGCCTGGAGTGATGGGGGGGGAAAGGATGAAGCTTTCTTT.

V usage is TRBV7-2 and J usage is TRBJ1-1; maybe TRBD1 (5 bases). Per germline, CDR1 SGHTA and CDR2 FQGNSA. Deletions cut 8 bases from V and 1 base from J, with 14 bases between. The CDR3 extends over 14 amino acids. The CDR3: CASSKTVRNTEAFF. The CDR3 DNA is TGTGCCAGCTCGAAGACAGTGAGGAACACTGAAGCTTTCTTT.

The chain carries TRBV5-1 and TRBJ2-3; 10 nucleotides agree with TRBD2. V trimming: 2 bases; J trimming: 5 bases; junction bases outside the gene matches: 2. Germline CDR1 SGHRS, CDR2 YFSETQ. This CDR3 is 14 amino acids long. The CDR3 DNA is TGCGCCAGCAGCTTTGGGACTAGCGAAGATACGCAGTATTTT. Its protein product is CASSFGTSEDTQYF.

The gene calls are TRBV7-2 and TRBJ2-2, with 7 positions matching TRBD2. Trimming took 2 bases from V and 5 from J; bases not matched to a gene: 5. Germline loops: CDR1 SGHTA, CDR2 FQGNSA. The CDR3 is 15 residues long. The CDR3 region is CASSLRLAVTGELFF. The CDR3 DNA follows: TGTGCCAGCAGCTTAAGACTAGCAGTGACCGGGGAGCTGTTTTTT.

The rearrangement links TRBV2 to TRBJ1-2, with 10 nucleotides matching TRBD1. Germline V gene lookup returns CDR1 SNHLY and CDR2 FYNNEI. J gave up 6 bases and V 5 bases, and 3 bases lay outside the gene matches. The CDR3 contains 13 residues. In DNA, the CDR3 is TGTGCCAGCAGTTCCGGGACAGGGGATGGCTACACCTTC. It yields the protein CASSSGTGDGYTF.